This passage covers 30 T cell receptor beta chains from one sample sequenced in a study of shared clonotypes between healthy human individuals (dated by TCRdb to between 2020 and 2021). Library method: the immunoSEQ multiplex PCR assay. Not all clones reach the TCRdb copy of this immuneACCESS table, which keeps in-frame sequences only. Checked studies attribute under half of the gap to unresolved V genes and leave the rest unexplained. The sample table lists about 1 million clones, about 77% of them with a count of one. The ten largest make up roughly 1.5% of the sample. Specimen: memory CD4+ T cells sorted from blood. Explained via the paper, the cell subset or site label denotes: CD45RA-negative fraction. Every receptor here comes from a man in his late teens or twenties in good health.

The chain is built from TRBV29-1 and TRBJ2-1, with a possible D match to TRBD2 (5 bases). The CDR3 runs to 12 residues. CDR1 SQVTM and CDR2 ANQGSEA come from the germline V gene. Trimming cost V 4 bases and J 6 bases, with 10 bases left between them. For the CDR3, the DNA is TGCAGCGTTGCGGTTGGAGGCAATGAGCAGTTCTTC. Protein sequence: CSVAVGGNEQFF.

This clone occurred once. CDR3 DNA: TGTGCCAGCAGCGGGGTAGGGTCGGGAGAGACCCAGTACTTC. Amino acid sequence: CASSGVGSGETQYF. The rearrangement links TRBV9 to TRBJ2-5; D gene uncertain. Germline loops: CDR1 SGDLS, CDR2 YYNGEE. Trimming removed 3 bases from V and 4 bases from J, with 13 bases in between. The CDR3 covers 14 residues.

This sequence joins TRBV9 and TRBJ1-1; TRBD1 matches at 7 bases. This CDR3 is 14 amino acids long. Germline V lookup: CDR1 SGDLS, CDR2 YYNGEE. V shed 0 bases, J shed 7 bases, and the junction held 6 bases outside the gene matches. CDR3 amino acids: CASSVGGGTDEAFF. The CDR3 DNA is TGTGCCAGCAGCGTAGGGGGAGGGACAGATGAAGCTTTCTTT.

The rearrangement uses TRBV5-6 and TRBJ2-1; TRBD2 might be the D (6 bases). CDR3 length: 14 amino acids. Germline V gene data show CDR1 as SGHDT and CDR2 as YYEEEE. The V end lost 2 bases, the J end lost 3 bases, and 9 bases lay between the germline ends. The CDR3 DNA follows: TGTGCCAGCAGCTTCGGGACTTACTACAATGAGCAGTTCTTC. Translating gives CASSFGTYYNEQFF.

The genes are TRBV6-1 and TRBJ1-5; D is undetermined. Trimming took off 4 bases at V and 0 bases at J, with 13 bases between the two ends. The germline CDR1 and CDR2 sequences are MNHNS and SASEGT. The CDR3 extends over 16 amino acids. The CDR3 nucleotides read TGTGCCAGCAGTGGCACAGCGCCCCATAGCAATCAGCCCCAGCATTTT. This translates into CASSGTAPHSNQPQHF.

This chain uses TRBV12-5 with TRBJ1-6; D perhaps matches TRBD1 (6 bases). The ends were cut back, 0 bases at V and 10 bases at J, with 19 bases in the middle. The germline V gene encodes CDR1 LGHNT and CDR2 FRNRAP. The CDR3 totals 17 residues. DNA for the CDR3: TGTGCTAGTGGTTTGGTACTGGGTACAGGGCTCTCCTCACCCCTCCACTTT. This gives the protein CASGLVLGTGLSSPLHF.

V usage is TRBV19 and J usage is TRBJ1-5; 7 bases match TRBD1. The junction had 16 bases not matched to a gene; V was cut back by 2 bases and J by 0 bases. The CDR3 has 20 amino acids. Germline V gene sequence: CDR1 LNHDA, CDR2 SQIVND (reference sequence). CDR3 in DNA: TGTGCCAGTAGTATATCTCCAGGGGGAAGAAGTCGTGCTAGCAATCAGCCCCAGCATTTT. Amino acids: CASSISPGGRSRASNQPQHF.

The chain joins TRBV7-2 to TRBJ2-3; TRBD2 matches 13 bases. The CDR3 has 16 residues. V was clipped by 6 bases and J by 7 bases; unmatched bases: 10. In germline, CDR1 is SGHTA, CDR2 FQGNSA. CDR3 sequence reads: CASSYTSGGARNTQYF. The CDR3 DNA follows: TGTGCCAGCAGTTATACTAGCGGGGGGGCTCGGAATACGCAGTATTTT.

V usage is TRBV27 and J usage is TRBJ2-1; 15 bases map to TRBD2. The V and J ends lost 2 bases and 8 bases, in that order; junction bases with no gene match: 10. The CDR3 covers 18 residues. The germline V gene encodes CDR1 MNHEY and CDR2 SMNVEV (reference sequence). CDR3 residues: CASSLNPGLAGGKDEQFF. The CDR3 DNA reads TGTGCCAGCAGTTTAAATCCGGGACTAGCGGGAGGAAAGGATGAGCAGTTCTTC.

This sequence joins TRBV6-1 and TRBJ2-7, with TRBD2 matching over 7 bases. V lost 7 bases to trimming and J lost 4 bases; unmatched junction nucleotides: 10. The CDR3 runs 14 residues. Germline CDR1 reads MNHNS; CDR2 reads SASEGT. In nucleotides, the CDR3 is TGTGCCAGCACCGACCCCAGGGAGGGGTACGAGCAGTACTTC. This codes for CASTDPREGYEQYF.

As regards this clone: This may be a read error: a much more frequent sequence differs by one nucleotide. Other DNA sequences in this sample translate to the same CDR3. The J gene is TRBJ2-7, the V gene TRBV4-3, with D possibly TRBD1 on 5 matching bases. The CDR3 consists of 15 residues. Trimming left V 0 bases short and J 4 bases short, with 13 bases between. Germline CDR1 LGHNA, CDR2 YSLEER. The CDR3 bases are TGCGCCAGCAGCCAAGATCGGGCAGGGTTGTACGAGCAGTACTTC. This codes for CASSQDRAGLYEQYF.

This chain links TRBV23-1 with TRBJ2-7; D not resolved. TRBV23-1 is recorded as an ORF, its role being uncertain. The V gene lost 3 bases and the J gene lost 0 bases, with 9 bases spanning the gap. This CDR3 spans 14 amino acids. The DNA for the CDR3 is TGCGCCAGCAGTCATACGGCAGCCTCCTACGAGCAGTACTTC. As protein: CASSHTAASYEQYF.

The V and J genes are TRBV2 and TRBJ1-4; D ambiguous. V was pared by 6 bases and J by 5 bases, with 19 bases between. The CDR3 has 16 amino acids. Looked up from germline, CDR1 is SNHLY and CDR2 is FYNNEI. Here the CDR3 DNA reads TGTGCCAGCAGATTGACTGGTGCGGCGGTGAATGAAAAACTGTTTTTT. Translated, it gives CASRLTGAAVNEKLFF.

In its sample, this clone was seen a few times. The chain employs TRBV7-9 and TRBJ2-7, with 7 nucleotides matching TRBD1. The CDR3 has 12 residues. Germline V gives CDR1 SEHNR, CDR2 FQNEAQ (reference sequence). The V gene end was trimmed by 4 bases and the J gene end by 6 bases; junction bases not matched to a gene: 3. CDR3 region: CASSSTGSEQYF. CDR3 DNA sequence: TGTGCCAGCAGCTCGACAGGGTCCGAGCAGTACTTC. The whole variable domain, remainder taken from reference TRBV7-9 and TRBJ2-7, is DTGVSQNPRHKITKRGQNVTFRCDPISEHNRLYWYRQTLGQGPEFLTYFQNEAQLEKSRLLSDRFSAERPKGSFSTLEIQRTEQGDSAMYLCASSSTGSEQYFGPGTRLTVT.

V gene TRBV5-1 combines with J gene TRBJ1-5, with D possibly TRBD1 on 5 matching bases. The V gene lost 4 bases and the J gene lost 1 base, with 9 bases spanning the gap. This CDR3 comprises 14 residues. CDR1 SGHRS and CDR2 YFSETQ come from the germline V gene. In DNA form, the CDR3 reads TGCGCCAGCAGCATTTCAGGGAGCAATCAGCCCCAGCATTTT. Its translation: CASSISGSNQPQHF.

Concerning this clone: Other DNA sequences of this sample code for an identical CDR3. The genes are TRBV2 and TRBJ2-1, with 8 bases matching TRBD1. The V and J ends lost 6 bases and 9 bases, in that order; junction bases with no gene match: 4. Germline V gene data show CDR1 as SNHLY and CDR2 as FYNNEI. This CDR3 has 12 amino acids. CDR3 coding DNA: TGTGCCAGCAGCGTACAGGGGGGTGAGCAGTTCTTC. Translating gives CASSVQGGEQFF.

V and J are TRBV7-9 and TRBJ2-1; 8 bases align to TRBD2. Germline V gene data show CDR1 as SEHNR and CDR2 as FQNEAQ (reference sequence). The ends lost 3 bases at V and 4 bases at J; junction bases unmatched: 8. The CDR3 has 16 amino acids. The CDR3 sequence: CASSFGSGGPYNEQFF. The CDR3 coding sequence is TGTGCCAGCAGCTTTGGCAGCGGGGGCCCTTACAATGAGCAGTTCTTC.

The DNA of the CDR3 is TGTGCCAGCAGTGGACAGGGGGGGCGACAGCCCCAGCATTTT. It yields the protein CASSGQGGRQPQHF. The chain recombines TRBV6-1 with TRBJ1-5; 9 nucleotides match TRBD1. Trimming cost V 4 bases and J 7 bases; bases outside gene matches: 5. The CDR3 contains 14 residues. CDR1 MNHNS and CDR2 SASEGT come from the germline V gene.

The CDR3 region is CASSYPLKGLAGGRAKTQYF. Written as DNA, the CDR3 is TGTGCCAGCAGTTACCCCCTGAAGGGACTAGCGGGGGGGCGTGCGAAGACCCAGTACTTC. This chain connects TRBV2 to TRBJ2-5, with 16 bases that match TRBD2. V was pared by 5 bases and J by 6 bases, with 18 bases of the junction left unmatched. In germline, CDR1 is SNHLY, CDR2 FYNNEI. The CDR3 runs 20 residues.

This chain connects TRBV4-1 to TRBJ2-6; 7 positions agree with TRBD2. The V segment lost 4 bases and the J segment 0 bases; nucleotides outside the gene matches: 9. This CDR3 contains 18 residues. Looked up from germline, CDR1 is MGHRA and CDR2 is YSYEKL. CDR3 DNA sequence: TGCGCCAGCAGCCCCAGTCCCGGGAGGTCCTCTGGGGCCAACGTCCTGACTTTC. This codes for CASSPSPGRSSGANVLTF.

This clone has a handful of counts. V usage is TRBV10-2 and J usage is TRBJ1-5; D unresolved. Germline lookup yields CDR1 WSHSY and CDR2 SAAADI. Trimming cost V 5 bases and J 7 bases, with 12 bases left between them. The CDR3 covers 13 residues. CDR3 nucleotide sequence: TGCGCCAGCAGTAGTGCGACTCGCCAGCCCCAGCATTTT. Amino acids: CASSSATRQPQHF.

In regard to this clone: The junction and the germline gene differ at one end; a read error may be behind it. This chain uses TRBV18 with TRBJ2-2; possibly TRBD1 or TRBD2 for D (5 bases each). The germline V gene encodes CDR1 KGHSH and CDR2 LQKENI. CDR3 length: 16 amino acids. Here the CDR3 reads CASSPISGKNNGEPFF. In DNA form, the CDR3 reads TGTGCCAGCTCACCAATCTCAGGGAAGAATAACGGGGAGCCGTTTTTT.

In its sample, this clone was seen once. V usage is TRBV27 and J usage is TRBJ2-6; TRBD2 agrees at 7 bases. Germline V gives CDR1 MNHEY, CDR2 SMNVEV (reference sequence). This CDR3 spans 17 amino acids. With 2 bases clipped from V and 0 bases from J, the junction kept 4 bases outside the gene matches. CDR3 sequence: CASSLGGGGSGANVLTF. The CDR3 DNA reads TGTGCCAGCAGTTTAGGTGGGGGGGGCTCTGGGGCCAACGTCCTGACTTTC. Complete variable domain (other parts from reference TRBV27 and TRBJ2-6): EAQVTQNPRYLITVTGKKLTVTCSQNMNHEYMSWYRQDPGLGLRQIYYSMNVEVTDKGDVPEGYKVSRKEKRNFPLILESPSPNQTSLYFCASSLGGGGSGANVLTFGAGSRLTVL.

The chain carries TRBV6-6 and TRBJ2-1; D is possibly TRBD2 (6 bases). V was shortened by 0 bases and J by 7 bases, with 16 bases between the two germline ends. The CDR3 is made up of 16 amino acids. From germline, CDR1 is MNHNY and CDR2 SVGAGI (reference sequence). The CDR3 DNA sequence: TGTGCCAGCAGTTACTCTCCGGGACTCGCAAGAAATGAGCAGTTCTTC. This codes for CASSYSPGLARNEQFF.

The table lists this clone with many counts. The chain links TRBV30 to TRBJ1-3; D is ambiguous. The V and J ends lost 2 bases and 4 bases respectively, with 15 bases between them. From germline, CDR1 is GTSNPN and CDR2 SVGIG (reference sequence). This CDR3 region has 15 residues. This CDR3 reads CAWSFTRAGGNTIYF. The CDR3, as DNA: TGTGCCTGGAGTTTTACGCGAGCCGGCGGAAACACCATATATTTT.

The rearrangement uses TRBV27 and TRBJ2-2; D possibly corresponds to TRBD1 (5 bases). The germline V and J ends were trimmed by 2 bases and 4 bases, with 8 bases remaining between them. Per the germline V gene, CDR1 is MNHEY and CDR2 is SMNVEV (reference sequence). There are 14 residues in the CDR3. The CDR3 sequence: CASSLRQPTGELFF. The CDR3 DNA sequence: TGTGCCAGCAGTTTAAGACAGCCCACCGGGGAGCTGTTTTTT.

The chain is built from TRBV9 and TRBJ2-1; possibly TRBD1 or TRBD2 for D (5 bases each). The CDR3 sequence is 16 residues long. V lost 3 bases to trimming and J lost 2 bases, with 15 bases between them. The germline gives CDR1 SGDLS, CDR2 YYNGEE. CDR3 bases: TGTGCCAGCAGCGCCTCCGGGACCCAAGCCTACAATGAGCAGTTCTTC. Translation: CASSASGTQAYNEQFF.

The chain is built from TRBV6-6 and TRBJ1-5; D not certain. The CDR3 totals 15 residues. Deletions cut 8 bases from V and 0 bases from J, with 14 bases between. The germline V gene has CDR1 MNHNY and CDR2 SVGAGI (reference sequence). The CDR3 reads CASEPREASNQPQHF. CDR3 DNA sequence: TGTGCCAGCGAACCTCGGGAGGCTAGCAATCAGCCCCAGCATTTT.

J is TRBJ1-6 and V is TRBV2; the D gene is possibly TRBD1 (6 bases). Trimming left V 2 bases short and J 9 bases short, with 11 bases between. The CDR3 extends over 14 amino acids. The V gene's germline CDR1 is SNHLY and CDR2 FYNNEI. CDR3 nucleotides: TGTGCCAGCAGTGAAAGGGGGTATGGTTCACCCCTCCACTTT. Protein product: CASSERGYGSPLHF.

About this clone itself: The sample holds other DNA sequences that translate to the same CDR3. The chain recombines TRBV5-1 with TRBJ2-5; D possibly matches TRBD1 or TRBD2 (5 bases each). The CDR3 has 14 amino acids. Germline V lookup: CDR1 SGHRS, CDR2 YFSETQ. Trimming cost V 1 base and J 1 base, with 8 bases left between them. The CDR3 protein is CASSLSGTQETQYF. CDR3 DNA sequence: TGCGCCAGCAGCTTGTCCGGGACCCAAGAGACCCAGTACTTC.